The 8 T cell receptor beta chains given below trace back to one sample, sequenced in a study of T cell responses to AZD1222 COVID-19 vaccine. Using immunoSEQ multiplex PCR, the repertoire was profiled, and TCRdb retains in-frame clones only, with some absent. The sample consists of some 170,000 clones, 85% to 95% of them appearing once. This material consisted of peripheral blood, taken 28 days after the second dose of the MenACWY control vaccine. The receptors were sampled from an adult who received the MenACWY meningococcal vaccine as a control.

This sequence joins TRBV4-1 and TRBJ1-2, with TRBD1 as a possible D gene (5 bases). CDR3 length equals 15 residues. CDR1 and CDR2 (germline): MGHRA, YSYEKL. Trimming shortened V by 6 bases and J by 4 bases, and 18 bases separated the two germline ends. The CDR3 bases are TGCGCCAGCAGGGCCGGGACCTCGAGATCCTATGGCTACACCTTC. Its protein is CASRAGTSRSYGYTF.

V and J are TRBV10-3 and TRBJ1-1, with 7 bases fitting TRBD1. The V and J ends lost 0 bases and 4 bases, in that order; junction bases with no gene match: 2. Germline V lookup: CDR1 ENHRY, CDR2 SYGVKD. The CDR3 is 14 amino acids. The CDR3: CAISESAGGTEAFF. CDR3 sequence (DNA): TGTGCCATCAGTGAGTCGGCAGGGGGCACTGAAGCTTTCTTT.

The J gene is TRBJ2-2, the V gene TRBV6-2 or TRBV6-3, with D perhaps TRBD1 or TRBD2 (6 bases each). The germline V gene encodes CDR1 MNHEY and CDR2 SVGEGT. V lost 0 bases, J lost 0 bases, and 11 bases lay in between. This CDR3 has 17 residues. In nucleotides, the CDR3 is TGTGCCAGCAGTTACTCATTAGGGGGGCCGAACACCGGGGAGCTGTTTTTT. This encodes CASSYSLGGPNTGELFF.

V and J are TRBV7-9 and TRBJ2-6; D unclear. Germline CDR1 SEHNR, CDR2 FQNEAQ (reference sequence). There are 13 residues in the CDR3. Trimming took off 3 bases at V and 2 bases at J, with 2 bases between the two ends. Written as DNA, the CDR3 is TGTGCCAGCAGCTTTACTGGGGCCAACGTCCTGACTTTC. It is translated as CASSFTGANVLTF.

The chain links TRBV27 to TRBJ2-7; D not certain. Trimming removed 4 bases from V and 0 bases from J, with 16 bases in between. This CDR3 has 16 amino acids. The germline V gene has CDR1 MNHEY and CDR2 SMNVEV (reference sequence). The chain's CDR3 is CASSSVGMESSYEQYF. The CDR3 DNA sequence: TGTGCCAGCAGTTCTGTTGGCATGGAATCCTCCTACGAGCAGTACTTC.

The CDR3 DNA sequence: TGTGCCAGCAGCGAAAAGACAGGATACGGTCAGCCCCAGCATTTT. It codes for CASSEKTGYGQPQHF. The chain combines TRBV7-2 with TRBJ1-5; maybe TRBD1 (6 bases). V lost 5 bases and J 6 bases, leaving 17 bases between the germline ends. CDR1 SGHTA and CDR2 FQGNSA come from the germline V gene. The CDR3 runs to 15 residues.

This rearrangement joins TRBV6-5 to TRBJ2-7; D not resolved. Germline V gene sequence: CDR1 MNHEY, CDR2 SVGAGI. The V and J ends lost 0 bases and 3 bases respectively, with 12 bases between them. This CDR3 has 15 residues. CDR3 sequence reads: CASSYSMSVRYEQYF. The CDR3 nucleotides read TGTGCCAGCAGTTACTCAATGAGTGTACGCTACGAGCAGTACTTC.

J is TRBJ2-5 and V is TRBV19, with TRBD2 as a possible D gene (5 bases). Germline assignment: CDR1 LNHDA and CDR2 SQIVND (reference sequence). The CDR3 covers 13 residues. V lost 7 bases to trimming and J lost 2 bases, with 11 bases between them. Here the CDR3 DNA reads TGTGCCAGTAACCGCCGGGAACAAGAGACCCAGTACTTC. This sequence encodes CASNRREQETQYF.